This T cell receptor beta chain derives from a study of OX40 agonist ivuxolimab in advanced cancers. Repertoires were generated with immunoSEQ multiplex PCR, while TCRdb's copy carries only in-frame clones and drops some. The sample carries more than 45,000 clones, approximately 89% recorded once. Study conclusions and caveats: Clonal expansion by week 6 occurred in CD4+ and CD8+ blood T cells (at 0.1 to 3.0 mg/kg).

The CDR3 runs 15 residues. V lost 3 bases, J lost 0 bases, and 10 bases lay in between. Germline CDR1 reads LNHDA; CDR2 reads SQIVND (reference sequence). Autoimmune disease history or systemic immunosuppression excluded patients. Points on this clone: Its antigen is currently unknown.

The receptor's source is an adult with an advanced solid tumor such as melanoma, head and neck, liver or kidney cancer. The sample was CD4+ or CD8+ T cells sorted from blood, taken in a trial of the OX40 agonist ivuxolimab. This chain links TRBV19 with TRBJ2-3; no firm D call. The CDR3 here is CASSIAVTSTDTQYF. In nucleotides, the CDR3 is TGTGCCAGTAGTATCGCGGTTACTAGCACAGATACGCAGTATTTT.